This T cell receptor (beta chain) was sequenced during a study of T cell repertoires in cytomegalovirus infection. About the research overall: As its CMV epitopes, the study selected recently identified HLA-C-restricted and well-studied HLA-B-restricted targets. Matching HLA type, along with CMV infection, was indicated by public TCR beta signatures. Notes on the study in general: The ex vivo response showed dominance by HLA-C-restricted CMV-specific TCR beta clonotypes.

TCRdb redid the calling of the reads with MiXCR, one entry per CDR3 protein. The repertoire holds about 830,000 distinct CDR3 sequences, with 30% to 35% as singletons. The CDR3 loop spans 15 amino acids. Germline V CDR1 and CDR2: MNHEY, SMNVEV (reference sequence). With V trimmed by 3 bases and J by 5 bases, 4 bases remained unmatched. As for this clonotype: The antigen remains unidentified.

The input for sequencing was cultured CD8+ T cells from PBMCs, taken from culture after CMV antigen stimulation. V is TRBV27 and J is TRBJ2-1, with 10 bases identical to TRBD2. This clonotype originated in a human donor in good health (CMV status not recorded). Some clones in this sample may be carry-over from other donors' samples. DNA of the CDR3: TGTGCCAGCAGTTTCCCGGGACTAGCGAACAATGAGCAGTTCTTC. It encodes CASSFPGLANNEQFF.